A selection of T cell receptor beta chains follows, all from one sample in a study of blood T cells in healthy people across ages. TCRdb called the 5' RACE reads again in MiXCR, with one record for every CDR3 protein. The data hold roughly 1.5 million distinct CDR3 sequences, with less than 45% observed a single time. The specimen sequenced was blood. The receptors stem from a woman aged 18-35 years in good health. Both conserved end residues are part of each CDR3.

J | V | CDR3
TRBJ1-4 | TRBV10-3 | CAISSAGLQEKLFF
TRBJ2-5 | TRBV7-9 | CASSLGTGGGQETQYF
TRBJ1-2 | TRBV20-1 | CSARGGTDNGYTF
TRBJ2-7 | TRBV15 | CATSSLWGLHAYEQYF
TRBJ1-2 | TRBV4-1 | CASSQGRSAYGYTF
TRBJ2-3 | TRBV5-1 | CASSLSGGTPADTQYF
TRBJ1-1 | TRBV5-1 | CASSLGGGASNTEAFF
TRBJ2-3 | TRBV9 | CASSSGGGNTDTQYF
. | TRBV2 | CASKGDGTSYEQYF
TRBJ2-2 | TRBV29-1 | CSVGTGRTGELFF
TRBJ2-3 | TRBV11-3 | CASKGVGDTQYF
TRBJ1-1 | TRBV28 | CASTILRDTEAFF
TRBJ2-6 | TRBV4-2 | CASSQGTSVSGANVLTF
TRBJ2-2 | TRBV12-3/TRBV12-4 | CASSLSGDTNTGELFF
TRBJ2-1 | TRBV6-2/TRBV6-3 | CASQPGTYNEQFF
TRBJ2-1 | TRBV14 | CATPERTGSYNEQFF
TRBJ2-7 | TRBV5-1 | CASSLGGLPTYEQYF
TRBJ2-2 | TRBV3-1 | CASNPGGGTNTGELFF
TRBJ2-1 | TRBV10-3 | CAISSLSSSYNEQFF
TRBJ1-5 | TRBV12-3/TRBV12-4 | CASGRRVAPQHF
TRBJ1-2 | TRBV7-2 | CASSLDTGLHYGYTF
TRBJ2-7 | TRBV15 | CATSSALGDTTYEQYF
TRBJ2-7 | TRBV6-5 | CASSPSFPHVHEQYF
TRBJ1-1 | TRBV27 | CASTREGTRGIDTEAFF
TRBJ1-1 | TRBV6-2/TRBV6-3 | CASSRRPGRGAEAFF
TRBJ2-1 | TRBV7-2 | CAGESRDYSYEQFF
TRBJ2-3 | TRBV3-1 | CASSQVPGQGLGTDTQYF
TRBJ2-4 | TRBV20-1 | CSARDRRGTHQYF
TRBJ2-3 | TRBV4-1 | CASRIAGGTDTQYF
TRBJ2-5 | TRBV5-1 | CASTLAGLQETQYF
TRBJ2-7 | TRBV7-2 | CASSLSQAYEQYF
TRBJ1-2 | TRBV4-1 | CASSQVGEERNYGYTF
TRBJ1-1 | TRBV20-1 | CSARSDRASEAFF
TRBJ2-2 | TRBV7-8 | CASSLGSREDTGELFF
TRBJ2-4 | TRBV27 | CASIAFRDRGSIQYF
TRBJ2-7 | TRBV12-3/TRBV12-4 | CASRVAGLSYEQYF
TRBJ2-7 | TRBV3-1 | CASSQVKYEQYF
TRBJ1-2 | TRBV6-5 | CASPIWDLGANYGYTF
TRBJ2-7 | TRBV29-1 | CSVELDRDRYEQYF
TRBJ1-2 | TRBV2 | CARSEQGRGNYGYTF
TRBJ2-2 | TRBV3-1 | CASSQGVDTGELFF
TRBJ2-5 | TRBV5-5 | CASSLFGGRAGETQYF
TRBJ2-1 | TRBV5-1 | CASSLAPGTYNEQFF
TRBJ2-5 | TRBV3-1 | CASKSSGQETQYF
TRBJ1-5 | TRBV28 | CASSHGQGYPPQHF
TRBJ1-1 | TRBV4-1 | CASSQEKGRLNTEAFF
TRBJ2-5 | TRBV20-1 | CSANPGSWDETQYF
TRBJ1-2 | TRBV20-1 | CSARAGGKDYGYTF
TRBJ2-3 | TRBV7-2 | CASSSGHSTDTQYF
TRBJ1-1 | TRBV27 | CASSSYQGARAGAFF
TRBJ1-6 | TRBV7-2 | CASSLRMNSPLHF
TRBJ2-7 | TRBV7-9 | CASAQGLGPSYEQYF
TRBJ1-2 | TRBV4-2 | CASSPTGGANYGYTF